This TCR beta chain was recorded in a study of CD8 T cells in Susac syndrome. From blood CD8+ and CD4+ T cells, the TCR beta chain was sequenced. The germline V gene encodes CDR1 DFQATT and CDR2 SNEGSKA (reference sequence). V shed 0 bases, J shed 4 bases, and the junction held 7 bases outside the gene matches. The CDR3 has 16 residues. An amount of RNA that ranged from about 0.45 to 1 ug was reverse transcribed with random hexamers. The method of amplification for TCR beta CDR3 was immunoSEQ multiplex PCR, covering 54 Vbeta and 13 Jbeta. Using its own MiXCR run on the immunoSEQ multiplex PCR reads, TCRdb lists one record per CDR3 protein. The sample carries under 200,000 distinct CDR3 sequences, over 85% recorded once.

The genes are TRBV20-1 and TRBJ2-2, with 8 bases lining up with TRBD2. The sample comprised CD4+ T cells from PBMCs. The receptor's source is a human donor in good health. The CDR3 nucleotides are TGCAGTGCTAGAGATTGGAAGCGGGAGACCACCGGGGAGCTGTTTTTT. Translated: CSARDWKRETTGELFF.